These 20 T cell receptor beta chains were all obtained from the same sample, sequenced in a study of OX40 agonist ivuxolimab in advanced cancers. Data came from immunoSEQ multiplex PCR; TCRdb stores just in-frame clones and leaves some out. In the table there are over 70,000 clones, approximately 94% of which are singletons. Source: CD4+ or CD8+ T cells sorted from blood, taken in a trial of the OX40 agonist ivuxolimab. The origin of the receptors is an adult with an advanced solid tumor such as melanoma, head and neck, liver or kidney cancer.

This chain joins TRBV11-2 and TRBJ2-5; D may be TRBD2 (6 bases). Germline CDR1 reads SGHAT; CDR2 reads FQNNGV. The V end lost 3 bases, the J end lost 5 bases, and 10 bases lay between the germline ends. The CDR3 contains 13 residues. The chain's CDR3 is CASSFGGGETQYF. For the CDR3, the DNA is TGTGCCAGCAGCTTTGGGGGAGGTGAGACCCAGTACTTC.

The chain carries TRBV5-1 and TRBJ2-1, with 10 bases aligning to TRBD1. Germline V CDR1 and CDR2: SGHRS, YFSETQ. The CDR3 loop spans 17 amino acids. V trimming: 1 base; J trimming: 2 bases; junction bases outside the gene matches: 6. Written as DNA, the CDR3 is TGCGCCAGCAGCTTGCGGGGCGGGACAGGGGCCTACAATGAGCAGTTCTTC. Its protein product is CASSLRGGTGAYNEQFF.

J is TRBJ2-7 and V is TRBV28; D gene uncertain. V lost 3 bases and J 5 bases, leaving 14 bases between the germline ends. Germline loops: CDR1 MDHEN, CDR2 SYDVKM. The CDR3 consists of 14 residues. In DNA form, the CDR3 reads TGTGCCAGCAGTTTGGCCGGTAGTGGAGACGAGCAGTACTTC. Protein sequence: CASSLAGSGDEQYF.

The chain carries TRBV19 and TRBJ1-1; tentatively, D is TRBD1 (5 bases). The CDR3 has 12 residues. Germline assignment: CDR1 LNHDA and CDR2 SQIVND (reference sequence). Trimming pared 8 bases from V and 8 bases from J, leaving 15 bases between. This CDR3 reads CASRRGGTEAFF. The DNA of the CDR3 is TGTGCCAGTCGAAGGGGAGGGACGGAAGCTTTCTTT.

Here the CDR3 DNA reads TGTGCCAGCAGTTCGACCGACTACGAGCAGTACTTC. This codes for CASSSTDYEQYF. This chain connects TRBV28 to TRBJ2-7; D is ambiguous. Trimming shortened V by 4 bases and J by 3 bases, and 7 bases separated the two germline ends. Germline loops: CDR1 MDHEN, CDR2 SYDVKM. The CDR3 sequence is 12 residues long.

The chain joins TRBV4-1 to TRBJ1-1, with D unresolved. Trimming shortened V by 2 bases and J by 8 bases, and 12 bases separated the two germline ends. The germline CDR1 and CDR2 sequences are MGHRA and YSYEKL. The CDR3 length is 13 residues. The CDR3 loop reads CASSQSLGREAFF. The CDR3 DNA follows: TGCGCCAGCAGCCAAAGTCTGGGCCGGGAAGCTTTCTTT.

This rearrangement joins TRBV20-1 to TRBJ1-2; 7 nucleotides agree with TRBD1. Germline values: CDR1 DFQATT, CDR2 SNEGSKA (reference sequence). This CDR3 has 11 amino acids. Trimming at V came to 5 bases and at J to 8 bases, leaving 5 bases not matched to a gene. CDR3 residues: CSAEDRRGYTF. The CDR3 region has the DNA TGCAGTGCTGAGGACAGGCGGGGCTACACCTTC.

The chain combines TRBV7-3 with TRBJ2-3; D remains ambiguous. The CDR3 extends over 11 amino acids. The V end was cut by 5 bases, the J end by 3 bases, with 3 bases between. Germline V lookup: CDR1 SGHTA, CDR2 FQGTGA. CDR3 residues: CASSATDTQYF. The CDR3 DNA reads TGTGCCAGCAGCGCGACAGATACGCAGTATTTT.

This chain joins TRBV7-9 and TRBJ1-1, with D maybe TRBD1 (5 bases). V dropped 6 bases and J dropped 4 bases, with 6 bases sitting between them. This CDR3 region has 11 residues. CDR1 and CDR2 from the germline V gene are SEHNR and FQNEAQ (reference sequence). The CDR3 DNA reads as TGTGCCAGCAGAGGGGTCACTGAAGCTTTCTTT. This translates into CASRGVTEAFF. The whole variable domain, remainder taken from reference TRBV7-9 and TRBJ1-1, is DTGVSQNPRHKITKRGQNVTFRCDPISEHNRLYWYRQTLGQGPEFLTYFQNEAQLEKSRLLSDRFSAERPKGSFSTLEIQRTEQGDSAMYLCASRGVTEAFFGQGTRLTVV.

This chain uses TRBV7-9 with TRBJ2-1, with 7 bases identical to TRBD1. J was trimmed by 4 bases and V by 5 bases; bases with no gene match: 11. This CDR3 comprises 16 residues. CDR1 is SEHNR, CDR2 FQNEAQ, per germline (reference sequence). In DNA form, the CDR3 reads TGTGCCAGCAGCCCCCAAGGGACAGTTATTTACAATGAGCAGTTCTTC. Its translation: CASSPQGTVIYNEQFF. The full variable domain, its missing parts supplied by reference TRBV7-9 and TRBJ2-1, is DTGVSQNPRHKITKRGQNVTFRCDPISEHNRLYWYRQTLGQGPEFLTYFQNEAQLEKSRLLSDRFSAERPKGSFSTLEIQRTEQGDSAMYLCASSPQGTVIYNEQFFGPGTRLTVL.

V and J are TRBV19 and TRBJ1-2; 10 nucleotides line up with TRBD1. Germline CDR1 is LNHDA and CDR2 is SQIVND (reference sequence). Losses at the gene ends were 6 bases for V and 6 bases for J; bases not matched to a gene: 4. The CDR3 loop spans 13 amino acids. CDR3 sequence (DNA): TGTGCCAGTAGCTGGACAGGGGGGAATGGCTACACCTTC. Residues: CASSWTGGNGYTF.

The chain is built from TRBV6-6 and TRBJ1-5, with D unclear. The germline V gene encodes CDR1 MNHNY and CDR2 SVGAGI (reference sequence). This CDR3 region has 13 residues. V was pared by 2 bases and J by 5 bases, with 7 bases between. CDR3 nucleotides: TGTGCCAGCAGTTACGGGCCTGATCAGCCCCAGCATTTT. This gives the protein CASSYGPDQPQHF.

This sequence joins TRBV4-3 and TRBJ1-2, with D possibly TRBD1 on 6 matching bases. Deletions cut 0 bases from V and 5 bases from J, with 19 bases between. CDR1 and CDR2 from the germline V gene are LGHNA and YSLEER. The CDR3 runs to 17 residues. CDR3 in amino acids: CASSQENAGADRYGYTF. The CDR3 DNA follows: TGCGCCAGCAGCCAAGAGAATGCGGGGGCGGATCGGTATGGCTACACCTTC.

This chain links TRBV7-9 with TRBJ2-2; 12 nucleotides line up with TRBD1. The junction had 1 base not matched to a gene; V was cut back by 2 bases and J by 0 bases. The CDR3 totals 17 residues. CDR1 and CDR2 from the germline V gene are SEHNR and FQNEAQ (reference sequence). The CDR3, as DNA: TGTGCCAGCAGCTTAAGGGACAGGGGGCCGAACACCGGGGAGCTGTTTTTT. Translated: CASSLRDRGPNTGELFF.

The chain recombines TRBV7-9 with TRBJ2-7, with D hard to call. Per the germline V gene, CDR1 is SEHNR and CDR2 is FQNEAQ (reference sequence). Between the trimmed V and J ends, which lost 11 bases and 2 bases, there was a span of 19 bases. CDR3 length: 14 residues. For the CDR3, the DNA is TGTGCCGTCCCACCGAGGTCCTCCGCCTACGAGCAGTACTTC. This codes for CAVPPRSSAYEQYF.

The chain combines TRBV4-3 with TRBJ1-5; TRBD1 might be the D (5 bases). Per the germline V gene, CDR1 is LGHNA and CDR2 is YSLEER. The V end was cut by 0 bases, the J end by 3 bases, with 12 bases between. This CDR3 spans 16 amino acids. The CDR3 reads CASSQDAGSYNQPQHF. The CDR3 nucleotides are TGCGCCAGCAGCCAAGATGCAGGGTCATACAATCAGCCCCAGCATTTT.

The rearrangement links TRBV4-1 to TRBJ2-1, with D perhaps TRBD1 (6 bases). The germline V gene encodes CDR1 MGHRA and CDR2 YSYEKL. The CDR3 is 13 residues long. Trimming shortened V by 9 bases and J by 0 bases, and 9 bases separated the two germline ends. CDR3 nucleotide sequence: TGCGCCAGTCAGGGGAGCTCCTACAATGAGCAGTTCTTC. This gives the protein CASQGSSYNEQFF.

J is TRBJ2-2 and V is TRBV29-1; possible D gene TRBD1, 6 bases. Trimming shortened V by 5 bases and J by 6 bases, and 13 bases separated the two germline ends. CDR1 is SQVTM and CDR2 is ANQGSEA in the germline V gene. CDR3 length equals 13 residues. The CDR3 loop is CSVLDRSPGELFF. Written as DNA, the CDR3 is TGCAGCGTTCTTGACAGGTCTCCCGGGGAGCTGTTTTTT.

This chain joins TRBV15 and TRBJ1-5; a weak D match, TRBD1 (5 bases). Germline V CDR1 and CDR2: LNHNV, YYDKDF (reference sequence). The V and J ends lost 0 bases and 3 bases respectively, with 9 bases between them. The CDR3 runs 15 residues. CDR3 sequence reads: CATSRDQGINQPQHF. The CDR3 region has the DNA TGTGCCACCAGCAGAGATCAGGGAATCAATCAGCCCCAGCATTTT.

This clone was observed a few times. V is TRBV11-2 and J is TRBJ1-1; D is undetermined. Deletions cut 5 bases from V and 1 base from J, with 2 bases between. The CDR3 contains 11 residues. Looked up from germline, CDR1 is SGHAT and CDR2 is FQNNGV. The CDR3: CASSQNTEAFF. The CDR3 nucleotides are TGTGCCAGCAGCCAGAACACTGAAGCTTTCTTT.